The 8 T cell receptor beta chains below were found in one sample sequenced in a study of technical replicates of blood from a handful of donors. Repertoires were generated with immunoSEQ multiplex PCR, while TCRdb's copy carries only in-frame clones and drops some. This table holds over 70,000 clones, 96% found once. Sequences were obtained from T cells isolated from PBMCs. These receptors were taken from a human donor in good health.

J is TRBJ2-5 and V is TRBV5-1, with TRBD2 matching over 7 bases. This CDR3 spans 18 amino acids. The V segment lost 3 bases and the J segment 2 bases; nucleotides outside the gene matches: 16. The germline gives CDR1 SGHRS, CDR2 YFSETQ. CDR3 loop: CASSSLDTASGAQETQYF. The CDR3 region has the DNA TGCGCCAGCAGCTCATTGGACACCGCTAGCGGAGCACAAGAGACCCAGTACTTC.

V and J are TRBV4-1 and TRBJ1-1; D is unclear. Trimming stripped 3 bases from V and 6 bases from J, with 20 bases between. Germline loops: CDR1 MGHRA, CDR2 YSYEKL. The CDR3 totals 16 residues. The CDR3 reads CASSQTTDGGRPEAFF. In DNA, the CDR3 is TGCGCCAGCAGCCAGACCACGGACGGAGGTAGACCTGAAGCTTTCTTT.

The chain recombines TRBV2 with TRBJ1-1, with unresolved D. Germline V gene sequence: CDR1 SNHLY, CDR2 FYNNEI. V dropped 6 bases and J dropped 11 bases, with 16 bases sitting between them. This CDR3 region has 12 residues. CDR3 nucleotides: TGTGCCAGCAGCGCGCCGAGGCTGTTGGCTTTCTTT. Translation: CASSAPRLLAFF.

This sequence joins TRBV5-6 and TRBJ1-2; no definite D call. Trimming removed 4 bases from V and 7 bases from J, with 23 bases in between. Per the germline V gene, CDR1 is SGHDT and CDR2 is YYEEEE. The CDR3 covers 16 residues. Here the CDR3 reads CASSLDRQALSRGYTF. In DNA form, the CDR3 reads TGTGCCAGCAGCCTGGATCGGCAGGCACTCAGCCGTGGCTACACCTTC.

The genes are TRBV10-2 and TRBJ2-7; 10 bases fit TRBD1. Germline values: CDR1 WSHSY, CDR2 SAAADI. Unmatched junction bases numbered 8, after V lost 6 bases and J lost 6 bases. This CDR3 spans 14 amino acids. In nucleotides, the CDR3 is TGCGCCAGCAGCGCCTACGGGACAGGGGTCGAGCAGTACTTC. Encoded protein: CASSAYGTGVEQYF.

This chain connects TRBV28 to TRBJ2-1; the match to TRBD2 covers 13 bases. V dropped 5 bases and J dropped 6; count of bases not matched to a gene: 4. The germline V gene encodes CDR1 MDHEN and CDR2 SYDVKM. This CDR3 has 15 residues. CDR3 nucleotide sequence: TGTGCCAGCAGTCTGGGACTAGCGGGAATCAATGAGCAGTTCTTC. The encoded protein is CASSLGLAGINEQFF. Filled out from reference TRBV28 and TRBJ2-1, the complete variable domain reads DVKVTQSSRYLVKRTGEKVFLECVQDMDHENMFWYRQDPGLGLRLIYFSYDVKMKEKGDIPEGYSVSREKKERFSLILESASTNQTSMYLCASSLGLAGINEQFFGPGTRLTVL.

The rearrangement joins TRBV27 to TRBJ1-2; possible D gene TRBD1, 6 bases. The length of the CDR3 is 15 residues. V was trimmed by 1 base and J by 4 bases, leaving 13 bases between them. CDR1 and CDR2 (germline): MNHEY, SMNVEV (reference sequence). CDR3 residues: CASSLWGGGGYGYTF. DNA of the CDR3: TGTGCCAGCAGTTTATGGGGGGGCGGCGGCTATGGCTACACCTTC.

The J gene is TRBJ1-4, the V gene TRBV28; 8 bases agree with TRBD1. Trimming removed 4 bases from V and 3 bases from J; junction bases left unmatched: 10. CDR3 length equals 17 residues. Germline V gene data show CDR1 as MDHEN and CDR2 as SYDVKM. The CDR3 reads CASSSSRQGRANEKLFF. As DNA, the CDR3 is TGTGCCAGCAGTTCATCCAGACAGGGGAGGGCTAATGAAAAACTGTTTTTT. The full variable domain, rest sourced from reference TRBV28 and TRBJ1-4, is DVKVTQSSRYLVKRTGEKVFLECVQDMDHENMFWYRQDPGLGLRLIYFSYDVKMKEKGDIPEGYSVSREKKERFSLILESASTNQTSMYLCASSSSRQGRANEKLFFGSGTQLSVL.